This TCR beta chain was sequenced during a study of immune characterization of retroperitoneal liposarcoma. TCRdb reprocessed the PCR reads with MiXCR, giving one entry per CDR3 protein. Here the sample spans about 5,100 distinct CDR3 sequences, more than 25% being singletons. The clonotype was recovered from a female donor with retroperitoneal liposarcoma. The sequencing sample was made of tumor tissue.

DNA of the CDR3: TGTGCCAGCAGCCGAACGCTGCTAGCGGGAGAAAGGGGTGAGCAGTTCTTC. Its translation is CASSRTLLAGERGEQFF. The chain recombines TRBV11-2 with TRBJ2-3, with 10 positions matching TRBD2. The end of the DNA is better explained by TRBJ2-1, so the J call may be wrong. Per the germline V gene, CDR1 is SGHAT and CDR2 is FQNNGV. The CDR3 extends over 17 amino acids.